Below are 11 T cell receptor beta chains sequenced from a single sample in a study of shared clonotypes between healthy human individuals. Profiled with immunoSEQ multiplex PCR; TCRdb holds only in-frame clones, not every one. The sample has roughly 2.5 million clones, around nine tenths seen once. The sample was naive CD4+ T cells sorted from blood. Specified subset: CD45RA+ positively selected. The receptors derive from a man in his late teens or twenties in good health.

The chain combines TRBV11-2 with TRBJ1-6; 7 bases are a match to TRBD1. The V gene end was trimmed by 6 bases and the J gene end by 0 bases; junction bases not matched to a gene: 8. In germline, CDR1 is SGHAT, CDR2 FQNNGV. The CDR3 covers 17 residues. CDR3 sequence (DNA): TGTGCCAGCAGTCGCGGACAGGCAAACTCCTATAATTCACCCCTCCACTTT. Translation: CASSRGQANSYNSPLHF.

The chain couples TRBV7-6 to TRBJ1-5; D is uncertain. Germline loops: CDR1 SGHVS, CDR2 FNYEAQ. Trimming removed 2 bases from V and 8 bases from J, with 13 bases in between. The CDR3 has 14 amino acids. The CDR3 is CASSLNGVGEPQHF. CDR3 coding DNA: TGTGCCAGCAGCTTAAACGGGGTTGGGGAGCCCCAGCATTTT.

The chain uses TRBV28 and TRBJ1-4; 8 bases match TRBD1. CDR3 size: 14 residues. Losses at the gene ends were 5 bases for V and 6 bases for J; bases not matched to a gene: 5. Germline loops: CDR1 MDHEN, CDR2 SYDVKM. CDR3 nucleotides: TGTGCCAGCAGTATCGGACAGGGTTATGAAAAACTGTTTTTT. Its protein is CASSIGQGYEKLFF.

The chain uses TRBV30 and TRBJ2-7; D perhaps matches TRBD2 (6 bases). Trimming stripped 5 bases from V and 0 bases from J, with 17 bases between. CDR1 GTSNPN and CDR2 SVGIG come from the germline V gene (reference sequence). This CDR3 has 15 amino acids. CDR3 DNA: TGTGCCTGGGGTGGCGGGGTGATCCTCTCCTACGAGCAGTACTTC. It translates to CAWGGGVILSYEQYF.

The CDR3 DNA is TGCGCCAGCAGCCGGACAGGGGCTCTCTATGGCTACACCTTC. Translation gives CASSRTGALYGYTF. V is TRBV5-1 and J is TRBJ1-2; 9 nucleotides match TRBD1. CDR1 is SGHRS, CDR2 YFSETQ, per germline. CDR3 length: 14 residues. V dropped 4 bases and J dropped 4; count of bases not matched to a gene: 5.

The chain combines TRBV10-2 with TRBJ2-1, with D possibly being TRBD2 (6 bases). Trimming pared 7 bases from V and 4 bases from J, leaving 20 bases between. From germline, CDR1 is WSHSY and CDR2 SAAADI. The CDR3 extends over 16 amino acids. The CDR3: CASTGFRAGPYNEQFF. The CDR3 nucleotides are TGCGCCAGCACCGGTTTCAGGGCGGGACCGTACAATGAGCAGTTCTTC.

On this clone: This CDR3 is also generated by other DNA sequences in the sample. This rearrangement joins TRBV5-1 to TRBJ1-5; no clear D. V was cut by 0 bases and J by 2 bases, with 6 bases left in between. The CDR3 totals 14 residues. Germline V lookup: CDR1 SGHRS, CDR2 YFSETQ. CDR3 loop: CASSLEGGNQPQHF. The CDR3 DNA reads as TGCGCCAGCAGCTTGGAAGGAGGCAATCAGCCCCAGCATTTT.

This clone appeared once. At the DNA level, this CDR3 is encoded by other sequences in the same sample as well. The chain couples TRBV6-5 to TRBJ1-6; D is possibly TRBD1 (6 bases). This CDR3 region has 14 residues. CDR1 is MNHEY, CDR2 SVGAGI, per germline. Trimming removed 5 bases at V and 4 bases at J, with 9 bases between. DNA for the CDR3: TGTGCCAGCAGTCCCGGACAGTATAATTCACCCCTCCACTTT. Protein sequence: CASSPGQYNSPLHF.

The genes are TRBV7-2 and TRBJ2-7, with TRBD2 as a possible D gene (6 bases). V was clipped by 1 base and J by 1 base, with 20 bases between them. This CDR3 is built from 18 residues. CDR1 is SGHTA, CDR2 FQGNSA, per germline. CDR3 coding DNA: TGTGCCAGCAGCTTAGTCGGTGGGATCGGCGGGAAATCCTACGAGCAGTACTTC. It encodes CASSLVGGIGGKSYEQYF.

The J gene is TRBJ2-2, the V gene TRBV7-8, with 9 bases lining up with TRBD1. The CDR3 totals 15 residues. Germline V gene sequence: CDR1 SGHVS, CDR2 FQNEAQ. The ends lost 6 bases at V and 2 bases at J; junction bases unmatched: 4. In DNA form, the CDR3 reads TGTGCCAGCAGAAAACAGGGGGCTAACACCGGGGAGCTGTTTTTT. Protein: CASRKQGANTGELFF.

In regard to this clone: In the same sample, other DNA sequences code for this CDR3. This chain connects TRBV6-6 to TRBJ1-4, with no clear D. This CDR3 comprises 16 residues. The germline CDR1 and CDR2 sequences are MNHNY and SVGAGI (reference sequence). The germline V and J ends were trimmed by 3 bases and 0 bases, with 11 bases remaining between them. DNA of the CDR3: TGTGCCAGCAGTTATTCCGGGCCTGCAACTAATGAAAAACTGTTTTTT. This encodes CASSYSGPATNEKLFF.